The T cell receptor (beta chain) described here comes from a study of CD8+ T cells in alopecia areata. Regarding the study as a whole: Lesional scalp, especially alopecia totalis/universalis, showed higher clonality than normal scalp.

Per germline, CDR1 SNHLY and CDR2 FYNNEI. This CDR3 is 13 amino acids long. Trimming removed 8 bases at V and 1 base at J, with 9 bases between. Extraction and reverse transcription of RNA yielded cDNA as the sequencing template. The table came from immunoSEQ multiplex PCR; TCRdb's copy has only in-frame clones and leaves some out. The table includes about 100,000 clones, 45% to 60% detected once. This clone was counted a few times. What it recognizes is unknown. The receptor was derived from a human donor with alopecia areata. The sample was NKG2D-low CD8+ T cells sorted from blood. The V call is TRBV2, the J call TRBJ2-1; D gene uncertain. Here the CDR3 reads CASRALSYNEQFF. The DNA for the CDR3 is TGTGCCAGCCGGGCTCTATCCTACAATGAGCAGTTCTTC.